These T cell receptor beta chains were read from a single sample in a study of T cell responses to AZD1222 COVID-19 vaccine. The method was immunoSEQ multiplex PCR; TCRdb's version includes in-frame clones alone and lacks a portion of them. This table has roughly 120,000 clones, 70% to 90% appearing once. The sequencing here drew on peripheral blood, taken on day 0 of MenACWY control vaccination. These receptor sequences come from an adult in good health. The CDR3 runs from the conserved cysteine through the conserved F or W. Each record gives: D gene, J gene, V gene, clone size, CDR3 protein, CDR3 DNA. D genes are given only for firm matches. Size values are once, few and many counts, or a class for expanded clones, and some rows have none.

TRBD1,TRBJ2-7,TRBV7-3,NA,CASSLNRGVGEQYF,TGTGCCAGCAGCTTAAACAGGGGAGTAGGGGAGCAGTACTTC
NA,TRBJ2-5,TRBV21-1,NA,CASSKGGAGSQETQYF,TGTGCCAGCAGCAAAGGAGGGGCCGGGAGCCAAGAGACCCAGTACTTC
NA,TRBJ2-3,TRBV6-5,NA,CASSYSRADTQYF,TGTGCCAGCAGTTACTCTAGGGCAGATACGCAGTATTTT
NA,TRBJ2-1,TRBV6-6,once,CASSSPGGAYNEQFF,TGTGCCAGCAGTAGCCCTGGAGGGGCCTACAATGAGCAGTTCTTC
NA,TRBJ1-6,TRBV5-6,NA,CASSLGVASLHF,TGTGCCAGCAGCTTGGGCGTCGCGTCCCTCCACTTT
NA,TRBJ1-6,TRBV6-2/TRBV6-3,NA,CASSYRGDNSPLHF,TGTGCCAGCAGTTACAGGGGAGATAATTCACCCCTCCACTTT
NA,TRBJ2-3,TRBV6-5,NA,CASSTGESTDTQYF,TGTGCCAGCAGTACGGGGGAGAGCACAGATACGCAGTATTTT
TRBD1,TRBJ2-7,TRBV6-2/TRBV6-3,NA,CASSYRGQGAFEEQYF,TGTGCCAGCAGTTACCGGGGACAGGGGGCTTTTGAAGAGCAGTACTTC
NA,TRBJ2-5,TRBV3-1/TRBV3-2,once,CASSYTGGGKETQYF,TGTGCCAGCAGCTATACCGGAGGGGGTAAGGAGACCCAGTACTTC
NA,TRBJ1-2,TRBV28,few,CASSFYFRYDGYTF,TGTGCCAGCAGTTTCTATTTCAGGTACGACGGCTACACCTTC
NA,TRBJ1-3,TRBV19,NA,CASQTGLSGNTIYF,TGTGCCAGTCAAACGGGACTCTCTGGAAACACCATATATTTT
NA,TRBJ2-7,TRBV18,NA,CASSPLTINPTEQYF,TGTGCCAGCTCACCACTAACGATAAACCCAACGGAGCAGTACTTC
TRBD2,TRBJ2-2,TRBV6-2/TRBV6-3,NA,CASSQLAGLSGELFF,TGTGCCAGCAGTCAGCTAGCGGGTCTCTCCGGGGAGCTGTTTTTT
NA,TRBJ2-4,TRBV11-2,NA,CASSFSGDIQYF,TGTGCCAGCAGCTTCTCCGGGGACATTCAGTACTTC
TRBD2,TRBJ2-3,TRBV7-2,NA,CATQGTGLAGIPRTDTQYF,TGTGCCACCCAGGGAACAGGACTAGCGGGGATCCCACGCACAGATACGCAGTATTTT
NA,TRBJ1-2,TRBV29-1,NA,CSVEDHTNYGYTF,TGCAGCGTTGAAGATCATACTAACTATGGCTACACCTTC
TRBD2,TRBJ2-3,TRBV4-3,NA,CASSQDRLAGGDTQYF,TGCGCCAGCAGCCAAGATAGGCTAGCGGGGGGAGATACGCAGTATTTT
NA,TRBJ1-3,TRBV7-2,NA,CASSLTQLSGNTIYF,TGTGCCAGCAGCTTAACCCAGCTCTCTGGAAACACCATATATTTT